This T cell receptor (beta chain) originates from a study of T cells in Graves' hyperthyroidism and ophthalmopathy. TCR beta CDR3 regions were amplified from RNA transcripts. During a first-round RT-PCR of the TCR CDR3, the HTBI primer set was used. TCRdb recomputed calls from the multiplex PCR reads with MiXCR, one row per CDR3 protein. Of about half a million distinct CDR3 sequences in the sample, around 21% were seen once. The V segment lost 6 bases and the J segment 5 bases; nucleotides outside the gene matches: 8. Germline-derived CDR1 and CDR2 are SQVTM and ANQGSEA. This CDR3 has 14 residues. Patients were aged 18 to 65, had disease duration under 2 months, and had newly diagnosed hyperthyroidism. The PBMCs studied were ones that came from about 10 ml fresh peripheral blood.

The sample consisted of blood. The chain recombines TRBV29-1 with TRBJ1-2; 11 bases align to TRBD1. The sequence came from a man aged 18 to 35 with Graves' hyperthyroidism. CDR3 sequence: CSVGGTGGLYGYTF. The CDR3 DNA follows: TGCAGCGTCGGTGGGACAGGGGGGCTTTATGGCTACACCTTC.